These 28 T cell receptor beta chains share one sample of origin, sequenced in a study of early T cells in non-severe SARS-CoV-2 infection. One entry per CDR3 protein results from TCRdb running MiXCR on the 5' RACE reads. The sample gives fewer than 120,000 distinct CDR3 sequences, approximately 12% of which show up once; approximately 4% is in the top ten. Source: whole blood, taken at baseline. The receptors originated from an adult who was a healthcare worker with PCR-confirmed SARS-CoV-2 infection or an uninfected control (not recorded which).

This rearrangement joins TRBV5-1 to TRBJ1-5, with 9 bases that match TRBD1. The length of the CDR3 is 15 residues. Germline V gene lookup returns CDR1 SGHRS and CDR2 YFSETQ. Losses at the gene ends were 0 bases for V and 7 bases for J; bases not matched to a gene: 5. CDR3 in DNA: TGCGCCAGCAGCTTGGGGGGACAGGGCGGACAGCCCCAGCATTTT. It translates to CASSLGGQGGQPQHF.

This clonotype was counted only a few times. The chain combines TRBV10-3 with TRBJ2-3; 9 bases line up with TRBD2. Germline V lookup: CDR1 ENHRY, CDR2 SYGVKD. This CDR3 is built from 15 residues. The V segment lost 2 bases and the J segment 3 bases; nucleotides outside the gene matches: 3. CDR3 DNA sequence: TGTGCCATCAGTGAGGGGACTAGCTTGACAGATACGCAGTATTTT. Translating gives CAISEGTSLTDTQYF.

This clonotype was counted many times. The V gene is TRBV2, the J gene TRBJ2-1; TRBD2 aligns across 7 bases. The CDR3 has 15 residues. The J segment lost 4 bases and the V segment lost 3 bases, leaving 6 bases of the junction unmatched. Per the germline V gene, CDR1 is SNHLY and CDR2 is FYNNEI. CDR3 coding DNA: TGTGCCAGCAGTGAGGAGCGGGGCTCATACAATGAGCAGTTCTTC. Its translation is CASSEERGSYNEQFF.

There are many counts of this clonotype. The genes are TRBV5-1 and TRBJ2-2; D is unresolved. V was pared by 0 bases and J by 3 bases, with 6 bases between. Germline CDR1 SGHRS, CDR2 YFSETQ. The CDR3 has 14 residues. The CDR3 DNA is TGCGCCAGCAGCTTGGTACCAGACACCGGGGAGCTGTTTTTT. It encodes CASSLVPDTGELFF.

The chain joins TRBV3-1 to TRBJ2-3; D possibly corresponds to TRBD2 (5 bases). The CDR3 loop spans 12 amino acids. CDR1 and CDR2 (germline): LGHDT, YNNKEL (reference sequence). Trimming took 4 bases from V and 7 from J, leaving 9 bases between them. The CDR3 DNA is TGTGCCAGCAGCCCGACTACTTATACGCAGTATTTT. Translating gives CASSPTTYTQYF.

This clonotype was seen repeatedly, ten times or more. J is TRBJ2-3 and V is TRBV6-6; D might be TRBD2 (5 bases). CDR3 length: 15 amino acids. Germline V gene lookup returns CDR1 MNHNY and CDR2 SVGAGI (reference sequence). Trimming removed 5 bases from V and 0 bases from J, with 12 bases in between. This chain's CDR3 is CASSRGLSSTDTQYF. The CDR3, as DNA: TGTGCCAGCAGTCGTGGACTGTCTAGCACAGATACGCAGTATTTT.

This sequence joins TRBV18 and TRBJ2-5; TRBD2 agrees at 9 bases. Trimming cost V 5 bases and J 5 bases; bases outside gene matches: 6. Germline CDR1 is KGHSH and CDR2 is LQKENI. The CDR3 contains 14 residues. The CDR3 loop is CASSAAGGDETQYF. CDR3 nucleotides: TGTGCCAGCTCAGCAGCGGGGGGTGATGAGACCCAGTACTTC.

This clonotype has more than one count but fewer than ten. The chain uses TRBV5-1 and TRBJ2-2; 13 bases are a match to TRBD2. Germline assignment: CDR1 SGHRS and CDR2 YFSETQ. V lost 4 bases and J lost 4; bases outside the gene matches: 13. This CDR3 spans 19 amino acids. The CDR3 spells CASSLLLTGLAGSTGELFF. The CDR3, as DNA: TGCGCCAGCAGCCTCCTCCTTACGGGACTAGCGGGGTCCACCGGGGAGCTGTTTTTT.

V and J are TRBV6-4 and TRBJ2-2; weak D call: TRBD1 (6 bases). Trimming removed 5 bases from V and 1 base from J, with 14 bases in between. The CDR3 has 16 amino acids. CDR1 MRHNA and CDR2 SNTAGT come from the germline V gene. The CDR3 sequence: CASSPNGGLNTGELFF. CDR3 nucleotides: TGTGCCAGCAGTCCGAATGGGGGCTTGAACACCGGGGAGCTGTTTTTT.

This clonotype occurred many times. The chain has TRBV12-3 or TRBV12-4 and TRBJ2-5, with 8 bases aligning to TRBD1. The CDR3 is made up of 16 amino acids. With V trimmed by 5 bases and J by 5 bases, 13 bases remained unmatched. The CDR3 DNA reads TGTGCCAGCAGTGGGACAGGCCATCCCCTAGGGGAGACCCAGTACTTC. Its translation is CASSGTGHPLGETQYF.

This clonotype showed up many times. The chain recombines TRBV5-4 with TRBJ1-1; tentatively, D is TRBD1 (6 bases). Germline values: CDR1 SGHNT, CDR2 YYREEE (reference sequence). The V and J ends lost 5 bases and 2 bases respectively, with 10 bases between them. The CDR3 runs 13 residues. Here the CDR3 reads CASRGGLNTEAFF. The CDR3 DNA reads as TGTGCCAGCAGGGGGGGCCTTAACACTGAAGCTTTCTTT.

This clonotype was observed many times. The CDR3 nucleotides read TGTGCCAGCAGTCAGCGGGAGTACGAGCAGTACTTC. This gives the protein CASSQREYEQYF. The chain uses TRBV6-1 and TRBJ2-7, with 8 bases matching TRBD2. Unmatched junction bases numbered 1, after V lost 5 bases and J lost 4 bases. This CDR3 contains 12 residues. Looked up from germline, CDR1 is MNHNS and CDR2 is SASEGT.

This clonotype was recorded many times. The chain joins TRBV9 to TRBJ2-1; D may be TRBD2 (9 bases). V lost 2 bases, J lost 9 bases, and 24 bases lay in between. CDR1 is SGDLS and CDR2 is YYNGEE in the germline V gene. CDR3 length equals 17 residues. CDR3 sequence: CASSVAAGTGAGGEQFF. Here the CDR3 DNA reads TGTGCCAGCAGCGTCGCGGCTGGGACAGGAGCGGGGGGTGAGCAGTTCTTC.

This clonotype was seen ten or more times. The J gene is TRBJ2-1, the V gene TRBV30, with D unclear. Trimming took 7 bases from V and 4 from J, leaving 11 bases between them. CDR3 size: 12 residues. CDR1 is GTSNPN, CDR2 SVGIG, per germline (reference sequence). For the CDR3, the DNA is TGTGCCTTTATCGACCGATACAATGAGCAGTTCTTC. This encodes CAFIDRYNEQFF.

This clonotype occurred many times. The chain links TRBV20-1 to TRBJ1-4; no firm D call. The V gene's germline CDR1 is DFQATT and CDR2 SNEGSKA (reference sequence). CDR3 length: 19 residues. Deletions cut 0 bases from V and 0 bases from J, with 20 bases between. CDR3 sequence: CSARDLEPTEFATNEKLFF. The CDR3, as DNA: TGCAGTGCTAGAGATCTTGAACCTACAGAATTTGCAACTAATGAAAAACTGTTTTTT.

This clonotype was seen at least ten times. V is TRBV6-6 and J is TRBJ1-1; the D gene is possibly TRBD1 (6 bases). Trimming left V 6 bases short and J 1 base short, with 15 bases between. CDR3 size: 15 residues. CDR1 and CDR2 from the germline V gene are MNHNY and SVGAGI (reference sequence). In DNA form, the CDR3 reads TGTGCCAGCAGCATCTTCAGGGGTTCGAACACTGAAGCTTTCTTT. Translation gives CASSIFRGSNTEAFF.

The rearrangement joins TRBV12-3 or TRBV12-4 to TRBJ2-7; a possible D gene is TRBD1 (5 bases). The CDR3 has 12 amino acids. Trimming stripped 7 bases from V and 6 bases from J, with 13 bases between. As DNA, the CDR3 is TGTGCCAGCAACCAACCAGGGCGCGAGCAGTACTTC. This translates into CASNQPGREQYF.

J is TRBJ1-1 and V is TRBV30; TRBD1 aligns across 9 bases. V was pared by 0 bases and J by 6 bases, with 2 bases of the junction left unmatched. The CDR3 contains 13 residues. Germline CDR1 GTSNPN, CDR2 SVGIG (reference sequence). The CDR3 DNA is TGTGCCTGGAGTGTACGACAGGGGGCTGAAGCTTTCTTT. Translation gives CAWSVRQGAEAFF.

This sequence joins TRBV12-3 or TRBV12-4 and TRBJ2-4; 7 positions match TRBD2. The J segment lost 1 base and the V segment lost 6 bases, leaving 3 bases of the junction unmatched. The CDR3 is 14 amino acids. The CDR3 bases are TGTGCCAGCAGGGCCGGGGGGGCCAAAAACATTCAGTACTTC. Translating gives CASRAGGAKNIQYF.

The chain couples TRBV20-1 to TRBJ1-1; 7 bases agree with TRBD1. V lost 5 bases, J lost 10 bases, and 10 bases stayed unmatched. The germline V gene has CDR1 DFQATT and CDR2 SNEGSKA (reference sequence). This CDR3 has 12 amino acids. The CDR3 sequence is CSAGNSGGGAFF. The CDR3 nucleotides are TGCAGTGCTGGTAACTCAGGGGGTGGAGCTTTCTTT.

This chain joins TRBV7-9 and TRBJ1-2; tentatively, D is TRBD1 (5 bases). With 3 bases removed from V and 5 bases from J, the gap between germline ends came to 10 bases. Per germline, CDR1 SEHNR and CDR2 FQNEAQ (reference sequence). This CDR3 has 13 residues. The CDR3 DNA reads TGTGCCAGCAGCTTTGGGGCCCCTTATGGCTACACCTTC. Protein product: CASSFGAPYGYTF.

This clonotype was seen a few times. The rearrangement joins TRBV12-3 or TRBV12-4 to TRBJ1-4; no definite D call. V gave up 5 bases and J gave up 8 bases, with 24 bases separating them. The CDR3 contains 17 residues. CDR3 in amino acids: CASSPGFVRALGEKLFF. As DNA, the CDR3 is TGTGCCAGCAGTCCCGGGTTCGTTAGGGCCCTTGGCGAAAAACTGTTTTTT.

The rearrangement links TRBV18 to TRBJ2-5; TRBD2 matches at 11 bases. V shed 2 bases, J shed 3 bases, and the junction held 2 bases outside the gene matches. The CDR3 is 15 amino acids. Germline CDR1 KGHSH, CDR2 LQKENI. CDR3 bases: TGTGCCAGCTCACCAGGGACTAGCGGAGAAGAGACCCAGTACTTC. Protein product: CASSPGTSGEETQYF.

This clonotype was found a few times. CDR3 coding DNA: TGTGCCAGCAGTTTTCCCGACAGAAATTCACCCCTCCACTTT. It translates to CASSFPDRNSPLHF. V usage is TRBV27 and J usage is TRBJ1-6; D is possibly TRBD1 (5 bases). This CDR3 contains 14 residues. V was clipped by 3 bases and J by 7 bases, with 10 bases between them. Germline CDR1 MNHEY, CDR2 SMNVEV (reference sequence).

The CDR3 here is CASSPILAAGETQYF. The CDR3, as DNA: TGTGCCAGCAGTCCCATACTAGCGGCAGGAGAGACCCAGTACTTC. The chain is built from TRBV2 and TRBJ2-5; 8 positions agree with TRBD2. This CDR3 spans 15 amino acids. After removal of 5 bases from V and 4 bases from J, the junction contained 9 bases not matched to a gene. The germline gives CDR1 SNHLY, CDR2 FYNNEI.

A few counts support this clonotype. This chain connects TRBV29-1 to TRBJ2-7, with D hard to call. CDR3 size: 13 residues. V dropped 1 base and J dropped 0 bases, with 7 bases sitting between them. Germline CDR1 reads SQVTM; CDR2 reads ANQGSEA. CDR3: CSVEVGSSYEQYF. Here the CDR3 DNA reads TGCAGCGTTGAAGTAGGGTCCTCCTACGAGCAGTACTTC.

This clonotype was picked up a small number of times. The chain has TRBV10-3 and TRBJ2-1, with 7 nucleotides matching TRBD1. Germline values: CDR1 ENHRY, CDR2 SYGVKD. The V gene end was trimmed by 8 bases and the J gene end by 7 bases; junction bases not matched to a gene: 8. The CDR3 covers 13 residues. The CDR3 here is CAIRTGEWNEQFF. The CDR3 nucleotides are TGTGCCATCCGGACAGGCGAATGGAATGAGCAGTTCTTC.

This clonotype was found a few times. This chain uses TRBV18 with TRBJ1-1; D is perhaps TRBD1 (5 bases). Germline lookup yields CDR1 KGHSH and CDR2 LQKENI. This CDR3 comprises 14 residues. V lost 2 bases, J lost 4 bases, and 11 bases lay in between. CDR3 coding DNA: TGTGCCAGCTCACCAGACAGAGGGTCCACTGAAGCTTTCTTT. This sequence encodes CASSPDRGSTEAFF.